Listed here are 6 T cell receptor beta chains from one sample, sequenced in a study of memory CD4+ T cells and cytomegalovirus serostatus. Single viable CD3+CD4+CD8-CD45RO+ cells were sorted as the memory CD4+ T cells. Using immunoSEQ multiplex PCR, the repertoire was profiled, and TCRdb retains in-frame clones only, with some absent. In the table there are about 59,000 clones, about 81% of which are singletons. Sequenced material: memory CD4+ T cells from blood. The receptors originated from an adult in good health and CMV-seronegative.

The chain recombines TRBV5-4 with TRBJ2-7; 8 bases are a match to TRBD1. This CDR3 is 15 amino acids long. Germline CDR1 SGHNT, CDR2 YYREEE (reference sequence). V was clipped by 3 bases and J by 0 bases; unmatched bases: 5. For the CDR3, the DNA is TGTGCCAGCAGCTCCGACAGGGGCAGCTCCTACGAGCAGTACTTC. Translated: CASSSDRGSSYEQYF.

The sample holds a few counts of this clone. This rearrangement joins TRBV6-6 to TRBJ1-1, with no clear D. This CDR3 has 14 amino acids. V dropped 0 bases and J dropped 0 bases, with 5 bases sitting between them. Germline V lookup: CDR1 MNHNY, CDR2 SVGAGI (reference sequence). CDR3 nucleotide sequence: TGTGCCAGCAGTTACTCTGGGGTGAACACTGAAGCTTTCTTT. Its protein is CASSYSGVNTEAFF.

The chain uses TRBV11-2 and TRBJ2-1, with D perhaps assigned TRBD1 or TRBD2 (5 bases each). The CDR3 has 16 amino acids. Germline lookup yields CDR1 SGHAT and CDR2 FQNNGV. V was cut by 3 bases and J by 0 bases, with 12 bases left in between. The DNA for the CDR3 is TGTGCCAGCAGCTTTAGTTCAGGGAGCTCCTACAATGAGCAGTTCTTC. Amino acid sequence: CASSFSSGSSYNEQFF. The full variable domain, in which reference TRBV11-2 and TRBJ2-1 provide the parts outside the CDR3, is EAGVAQSPRYKIIEKRQSVAFWCNPISGHATLYWYQQILGQGPKLLIQFQNNGVVDDSQLPKDRFSAERLKGVDSTLKIQPAKLEDSAVYLCASSFSSGSSYNEQFFGPGTRLTVL.

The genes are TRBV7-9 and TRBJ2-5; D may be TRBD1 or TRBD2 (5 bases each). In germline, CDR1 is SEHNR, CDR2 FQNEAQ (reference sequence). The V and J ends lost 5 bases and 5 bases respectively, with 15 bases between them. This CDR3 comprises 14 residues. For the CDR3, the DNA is TGTGCCAGCAGCCCAGGGACCCTTGGGGAGACCCAGTACTTC. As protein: CASSPGTLGETQYF.

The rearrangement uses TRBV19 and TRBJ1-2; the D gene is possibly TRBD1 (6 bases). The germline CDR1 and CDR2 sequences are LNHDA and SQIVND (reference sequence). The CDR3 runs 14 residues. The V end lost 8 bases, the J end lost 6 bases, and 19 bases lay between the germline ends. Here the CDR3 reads CASRRGASLDGYTF. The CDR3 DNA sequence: TGTGCCAGTCGGCGGGGGGCGTCCTTGGATGGCTACACCTTC.

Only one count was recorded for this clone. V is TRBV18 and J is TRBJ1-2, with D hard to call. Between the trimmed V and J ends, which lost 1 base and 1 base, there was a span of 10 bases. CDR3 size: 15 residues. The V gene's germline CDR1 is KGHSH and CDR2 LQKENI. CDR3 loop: CASSPRQLLNYGYTF. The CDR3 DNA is TGTGCCAGCTCACCACGGCAGCTCCTTAACTATGGCTACACCTTC.